This T cell receptor beta chain originates from a study of blood T cells in healthy people across ages. With a J-beta primer mix and a sample-barcoded 5' primer, a second PCR ran about 7 to 12 cycles. TCRdb ran MiXCR on the 5' RACE reads and lists one entry per CDR3 protein. The table has 1.8 million or so distinct CDR3 sequences, around 40% seen once. This CDR3 contains 12 residues. Trimming cost V 5 bases and J 2 bases, with 7 bases left between them. Germline V gene sequence: CDR1 DFQATT, CDR2 SNEGSKA (reference sequence). This clonotype was recorded a few times. This chain links TRBV20-1 with TRBJ2-1, with D uncertain. Input material: blood. This receptor was obtained from a human donor in good health. DNA for the CDR3: TGCAGTGCTTGGTCTGCCTACAATGAGCAGTTCTTC. It translates to CSAWSAYNEQFF.